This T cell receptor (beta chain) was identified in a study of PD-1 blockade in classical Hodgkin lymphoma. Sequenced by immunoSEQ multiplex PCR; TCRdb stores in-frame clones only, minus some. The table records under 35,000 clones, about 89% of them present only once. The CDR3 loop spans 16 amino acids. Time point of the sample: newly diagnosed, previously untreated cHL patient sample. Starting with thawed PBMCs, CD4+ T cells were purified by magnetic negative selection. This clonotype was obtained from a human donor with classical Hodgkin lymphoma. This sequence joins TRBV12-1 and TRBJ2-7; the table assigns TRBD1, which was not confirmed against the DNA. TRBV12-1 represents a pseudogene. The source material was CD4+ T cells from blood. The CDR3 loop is CASSSPQGASWYEQYF. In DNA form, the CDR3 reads TGTGCCAGCAGCTCCCCCCAGGGGGCGAGTTGGTACGAGCAGTACTTC.